This TCR beta chain was retrieved from a study of blood T cells in healthy people across ages. This clonotype was counted a few times. CDR3 length equals 12 residues. The V and J ends lost 4 bases and 5 bases, in that order; junction bases with no gene match: 4. Germline loops: CDR1 SQVTM, CDR2 ANQGSEA. The second PCR ran about 7 to 12 cycles with a sample-barcoded 5' primer and J-beta primers. TCRdb re-called the 5' RACE reads with MiXCR, one entry per CDR3 protein. The sample records fewer than 1,200,000 distinct CDR3 sequences, almost 25% being singletons. These data also formed part of another study, on T cells of mothers and their children.

The TCR comes from a girl between 2 and 10 years old in good health. The chain has TRBV29-1 and TRBJ2-5; the match to TRBD2 covers 7 bases. Sequencing was carried out using blood. The CDR3 protein is CSVVWGGETQYF. The CDR3 DNA follows: TGCAGCGTTGTCTGGGGGGGGGAGACCCAGTACTTC.